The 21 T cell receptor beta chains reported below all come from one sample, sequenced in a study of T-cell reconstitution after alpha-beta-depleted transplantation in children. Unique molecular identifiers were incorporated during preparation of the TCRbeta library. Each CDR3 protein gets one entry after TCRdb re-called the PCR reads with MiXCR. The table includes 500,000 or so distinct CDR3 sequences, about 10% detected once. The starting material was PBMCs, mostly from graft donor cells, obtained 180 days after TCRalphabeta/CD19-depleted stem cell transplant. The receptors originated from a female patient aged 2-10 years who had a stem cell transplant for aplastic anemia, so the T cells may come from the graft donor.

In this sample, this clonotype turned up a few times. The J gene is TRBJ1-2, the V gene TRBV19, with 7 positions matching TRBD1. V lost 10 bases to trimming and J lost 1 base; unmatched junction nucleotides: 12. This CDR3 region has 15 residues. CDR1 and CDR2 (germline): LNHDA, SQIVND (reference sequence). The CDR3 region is CATQRTGDLNYGYTF. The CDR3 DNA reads TGTGCCACCCAACGGACAGGCGATCTTAACTATGGCTACACCTTC.

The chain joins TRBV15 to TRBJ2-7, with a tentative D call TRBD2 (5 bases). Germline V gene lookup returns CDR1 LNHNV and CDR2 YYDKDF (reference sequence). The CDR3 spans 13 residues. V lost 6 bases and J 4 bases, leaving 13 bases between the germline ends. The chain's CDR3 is CATRQTKGYEQYF. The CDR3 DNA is TGTGCCACCAGGCAGACTAAAGGTTACGAGCAGTACTTC. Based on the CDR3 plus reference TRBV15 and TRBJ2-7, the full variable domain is DAMVIQNPRYQVTQFGKPVTLSCSQTLNHNVMYWYQQKSSQAPKLLFHYYDKDFNNEADTPDNFQSRRPNTSFCFLDIRSPGLGDTAMYLCATRQTKGYEQYFGPGTRLTVT.

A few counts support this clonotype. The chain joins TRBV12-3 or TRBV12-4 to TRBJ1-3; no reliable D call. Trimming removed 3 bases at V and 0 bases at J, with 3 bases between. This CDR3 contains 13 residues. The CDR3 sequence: CASSFFSGNTIYF. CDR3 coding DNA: TGTGCCAGCAGTTTCTTCTCTGGAAACACCATATATTTT.

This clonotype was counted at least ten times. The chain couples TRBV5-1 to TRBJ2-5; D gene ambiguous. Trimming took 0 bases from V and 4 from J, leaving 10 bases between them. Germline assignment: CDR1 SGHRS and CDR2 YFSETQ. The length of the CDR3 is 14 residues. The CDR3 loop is CASSLAGLGETQYF. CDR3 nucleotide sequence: TGCGCCAGCAGCTTGGCCGGGTTGGGAGAGACCCAGTACTTC.

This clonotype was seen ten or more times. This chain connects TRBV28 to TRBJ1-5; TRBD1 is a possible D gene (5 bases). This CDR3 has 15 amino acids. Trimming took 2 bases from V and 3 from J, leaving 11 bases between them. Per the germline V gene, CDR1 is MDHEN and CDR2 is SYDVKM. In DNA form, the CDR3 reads TGTGCCAGCAGTTTAAGGGGCAGCTCCAATCAGCCCCAGCATTTT. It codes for CASSLRGSSNQPQHF.

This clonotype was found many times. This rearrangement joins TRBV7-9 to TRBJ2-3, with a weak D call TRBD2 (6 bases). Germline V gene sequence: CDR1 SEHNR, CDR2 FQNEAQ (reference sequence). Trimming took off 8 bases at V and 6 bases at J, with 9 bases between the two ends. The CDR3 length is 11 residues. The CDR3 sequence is CASGRSDTQYF. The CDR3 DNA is TGTGCCAGCGGGAGGAGCGATACGCAGTATTTT.

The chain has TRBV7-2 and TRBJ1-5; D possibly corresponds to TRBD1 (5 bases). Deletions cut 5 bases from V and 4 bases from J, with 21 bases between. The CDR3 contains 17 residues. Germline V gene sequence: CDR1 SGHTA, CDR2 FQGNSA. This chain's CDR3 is CASSPPGRAAENQPQHF. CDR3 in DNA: TGTGCCAGCAGCCCACCGGGCAGGGCCGCGGAGAATCAGCCCCAGCATTTT.

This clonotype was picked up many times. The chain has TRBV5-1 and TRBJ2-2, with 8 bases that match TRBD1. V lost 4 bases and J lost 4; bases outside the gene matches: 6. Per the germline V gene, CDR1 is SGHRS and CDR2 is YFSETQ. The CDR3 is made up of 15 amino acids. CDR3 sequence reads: CASSKDRAVTGELFF. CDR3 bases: TGCGCCAGCAGCAAGGACAGGGCGGTCACCGGGGAGCTGTTTTTT.

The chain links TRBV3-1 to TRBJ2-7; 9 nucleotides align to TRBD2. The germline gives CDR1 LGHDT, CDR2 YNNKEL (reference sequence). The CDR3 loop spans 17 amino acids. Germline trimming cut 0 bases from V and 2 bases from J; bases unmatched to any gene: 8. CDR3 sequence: CASSQEIAGVPPYEQYF. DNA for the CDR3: TGTGCCAGCAGCCAAGAAATAGCGGGAGTTCCCCCCTACGAGCAGTACTTC.

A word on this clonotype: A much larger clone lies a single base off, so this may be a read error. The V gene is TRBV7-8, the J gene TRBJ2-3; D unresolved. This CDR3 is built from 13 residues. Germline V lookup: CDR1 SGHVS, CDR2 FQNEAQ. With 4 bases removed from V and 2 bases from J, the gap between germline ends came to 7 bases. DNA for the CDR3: TGTGCCAGCAGCTACCGACCCACAGATACGCAGTATTTT. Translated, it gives CASSYRPTDTQYF.

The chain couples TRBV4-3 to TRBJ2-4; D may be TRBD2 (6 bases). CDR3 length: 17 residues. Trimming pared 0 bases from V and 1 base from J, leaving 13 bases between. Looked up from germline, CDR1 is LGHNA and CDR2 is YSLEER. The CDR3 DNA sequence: TGCGCCAGCAGCCAAGAACGTTGGGAGGCGGCCAAAAACATTCAGTACTTC. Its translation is CASSQERWEAAKNIQYF.

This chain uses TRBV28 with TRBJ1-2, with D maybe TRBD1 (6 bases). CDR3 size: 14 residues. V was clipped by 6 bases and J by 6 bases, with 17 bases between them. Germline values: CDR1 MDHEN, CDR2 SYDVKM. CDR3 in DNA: TGTGCCAGCAGCACTGGGACACCCTGGGATGGCTACACCTTC. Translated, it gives CASSTGTPWDGYTF.

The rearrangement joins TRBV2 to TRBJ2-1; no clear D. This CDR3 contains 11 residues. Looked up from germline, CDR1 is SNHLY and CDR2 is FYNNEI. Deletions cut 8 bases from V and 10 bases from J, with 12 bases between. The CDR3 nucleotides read TGTGCCAGCGCCCCCTACCGGGAGCAGTTCTTC. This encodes CASAPYREQFF.

Written as DNA, the CDR3 is TGCAGCGTTGAAGGGCGGGGGGCCACCTACGAGCAGTACTTC. Protein sequence: CSVEGRGATYEQYF. This chain links TRBV29-1 with TRBJ2-7; 8 positions match TRBD2. Germline CDR1 is SQVTM and CDR2 is ANQGSEA. Germline trimming cut 1 base from V and 2 bases from J; bases unmatched to any gene: 4. CDR3 length: 14 amino acids.

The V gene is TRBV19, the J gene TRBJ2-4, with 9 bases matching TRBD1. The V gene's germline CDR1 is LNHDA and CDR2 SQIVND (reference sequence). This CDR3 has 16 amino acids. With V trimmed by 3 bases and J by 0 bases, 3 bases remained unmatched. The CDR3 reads CASSIGTGRAKNIQYF. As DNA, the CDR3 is TGTGCCAGTAGTATCGGGACAGGGAGAGCCAAAAACATTCAGTACTTC. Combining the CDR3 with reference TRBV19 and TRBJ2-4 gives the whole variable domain DGGITQSPKYLFRKEGQNVTLSCEQNLNHDAMYWYRQDPGQGLRLIYYSQIVNDFQKGDIAEGYSVSREKKESFPLTVTSAQKNPTAFYLCASSIGTGRAKNIQYFGAGTRLSVL.

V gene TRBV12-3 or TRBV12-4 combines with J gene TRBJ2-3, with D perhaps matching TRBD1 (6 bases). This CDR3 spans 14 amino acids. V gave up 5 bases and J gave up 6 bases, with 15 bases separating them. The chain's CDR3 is CASSIGQLGDTQYF. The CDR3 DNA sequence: TGTGCCAGCAGTATTGGACAGCTCGGCGATACGCAGTATTTT.

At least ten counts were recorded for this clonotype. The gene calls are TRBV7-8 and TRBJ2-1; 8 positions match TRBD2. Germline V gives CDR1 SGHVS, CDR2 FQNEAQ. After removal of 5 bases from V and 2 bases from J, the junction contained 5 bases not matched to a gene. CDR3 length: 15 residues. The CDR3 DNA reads TGTGCCAGCAGCACACACGGGGGGGCCTACAATGAGCAGTTCTTC. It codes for CASSTHGGAYNEQFF.

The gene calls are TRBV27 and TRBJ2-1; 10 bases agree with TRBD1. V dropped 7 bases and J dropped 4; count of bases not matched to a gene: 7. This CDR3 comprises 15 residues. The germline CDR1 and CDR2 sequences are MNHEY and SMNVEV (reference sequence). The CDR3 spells CASINLGQGYNEQFF. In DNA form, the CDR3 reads TGTGCCAGCATAAATTTGGGACAGGGGTACAATGAGCAGTTCTTC.

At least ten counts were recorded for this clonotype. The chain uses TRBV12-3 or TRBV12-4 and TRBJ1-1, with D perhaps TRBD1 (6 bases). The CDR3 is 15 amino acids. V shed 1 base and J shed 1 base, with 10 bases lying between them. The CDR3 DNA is TGTGCCAGCAGTTTAGGAGGGGGACAGAACACTGAAGCTTTCTTT. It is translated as CASSLGGGQNTEAFF.

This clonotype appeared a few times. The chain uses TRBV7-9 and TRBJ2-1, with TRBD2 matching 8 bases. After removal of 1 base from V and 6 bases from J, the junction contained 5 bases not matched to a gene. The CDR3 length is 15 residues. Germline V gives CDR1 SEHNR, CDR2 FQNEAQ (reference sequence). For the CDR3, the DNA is TGTGCCAGCAGCTTAGTTGGGACTAGTAGCAATGAGCAGTTCTTC. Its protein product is CASSLVGTSSNEQFF.

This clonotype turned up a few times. Here the CDR3 reads CASSPTQGAGELFF. The CDR3 bases are TGTGCCAGCTCACCAACACAGGGCGCCGGGGAGCTGTTTTTT. The V and J genes are TRBV18 and TRBJ2-2; weak D call: TRBD1 (6 bases). Germline V lookup: CDR1 KGHSH, CDR2 LQKENI. With 2 bases removed from V and 6 bases from J, the gap between germline ends came to 10 bases. The CDR3 has 14 amino acids.